What follows describes a single T cell receptor (beta chain). Antigen: not known. The record originates from a study of shared clonotypes between healthy human individuals. Study-level findings and limits: Naive subsets typically showed greater estimated richness than memory subsets. Specimens sampled were limited to blood, with tissue repertoires likely differing.

TCRdb keeps only in-frame clones here, not all; method: immunoSEQ multiplex PCR. The repertoire has over a million clones, around three quarters of them found once; the top ten carry around 0.6%. CDR3 length: 14 amino acids. V lost 5 bases and J lost 7, with 14 bases in between. CDR1 MNHEY and CDR2 SVGAGI come from the germline V gene. The receptor comes from a young man in good health. Some clones in this sample may be carry-over from other donors' samples. Sample: memory CD4+ T cells from PBMCs. Subset given: CD45RA-negative fraction. The V call is TRBV6-5, the J call TRBJ2-2; D remains ambiguous. The DNA of the CDR3 is TGTGCCAGCAGTCCCCTGACCCCAGGCGGGGAGCTGTTTTTT. Its translation: CASSPLTPGGELFF.